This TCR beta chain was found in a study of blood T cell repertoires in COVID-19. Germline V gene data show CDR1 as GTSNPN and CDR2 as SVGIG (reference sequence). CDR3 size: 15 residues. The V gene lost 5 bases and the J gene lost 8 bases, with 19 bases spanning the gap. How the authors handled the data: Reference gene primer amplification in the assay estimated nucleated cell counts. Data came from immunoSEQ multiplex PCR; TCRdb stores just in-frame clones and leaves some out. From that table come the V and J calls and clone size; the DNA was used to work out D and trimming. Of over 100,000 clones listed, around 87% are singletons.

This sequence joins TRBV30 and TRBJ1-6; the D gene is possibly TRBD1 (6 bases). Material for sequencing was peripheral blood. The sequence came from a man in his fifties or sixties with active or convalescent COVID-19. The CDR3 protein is CAWDLTGVPDSPLHF. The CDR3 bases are TGTGCCTGGGATCTGACAGGCGTACCCGATTCACCCCTCCACTTT. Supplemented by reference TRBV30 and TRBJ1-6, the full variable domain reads SQTIHQWPATLVQPVGSPLSLECTVEGTSNPNLYWYRQAAGRGLQLLFYSVGIGQISSEVPQNLSASRPQDRQFILSSKKLLLSDSGFYLCAWDLTGVPDSPLHFGNGTRLTVT.